Listed below are T cell receptor beta chains from one sample, sequenced in a study of T cell repertoires in cytomegalovirus infection. These receptors lack a known antigen. TCRdb processed the reads anew with MiXCR; each CDR3 protein has one entry. The sample holds 650,000 to 900,000 distinct CDR3 sequences, 30% to 35% seen once. The material was cultured CD8+ T cells from PBMCs, obtained from culture after CMV antigen stimulation. The receptors come from a human donor in good health (CMV status not recorded). Some clones in this sample may be carry-over from other donors' samples. The CDR3 runs from the conserved cysteine through the conserved F or W. The D gene is left open where the match is weak. Expanded clones are given a class, and other clones once, few, many or no size at all.

D gene | J gene | V gene | CDR3 length | clone size | CDR3 protein | CDR3 DNA
. | TRBJ2-2 | TRBV5-6 | 15 | . | CASSLVVHSTGELFF | TGTGCCAGCAGCTTGGTTGTCCACTCCACCGGGGAGCTGTTTTTT
TRBD1 | TRBJ1-5 | TRBV28 | 15 | . | CASSLERGRYQPQHF | TGTGCCAGCAGTTTAGAGAGGGGGCGATATCAGCCCCAGCATTTT
TRBD2 | TRBJ2-5 | TRBV20-1 | 17 | once | CSARVWNSGGSQETQYF | TGCAGTGCGAGAGTGTGGAATAGCGGGGGAAGTCAAGAGACCCAGTACTTC
TRBD1 | TRBJ1-5 | TRBV20-1 | 15 | . | CSARAGQGWNQPRHF | TGCAGTGCTAGAGCTGGACAGGGGTGGAATCAGCCCCGGCATTTT
. | TRBJ1-2 | TRBV7-2 | 14 | few | CASSLSGTPDGYTF | TGTGCCAGCAGCCTCTCCGGGACACCCGATGGCTACACCTTC
. | TRBJ2-2 | TRBV11-3 | 16 | . | CASSPLTGSGTGELFF | TGTGCCAGCAGCCCACTGACAGGATCGGGCACCGGGGAGCTATTTTTT
TRBD1 | TRBJ1-1 | TRBV12-3/TRBV12-4 | 16 | . | CASIYPPGTGRTEAFF | TGTGCCAGCATTTATCCTCCCGGGACAGGGAGGACTGAAGCTTTCTTT
. | TRBJ1-5 | TRBV19 | 14 | few | CASHGTPRNQPQHF | TGTGCCAGCCACGGGACACCCCGGAATCAGCCCCAGCATTTT
. | TRBJ2-5 | TRBV6-2/TRBV6-3 | 16 | few | CASSYFPGEGGETQYF | TGTGCCAGCAGTTACTTCCCCGGAGAGGGTGGAGAGACCCAGTACTTC
. | TRBJ1-1 | TRBV28 | 13 | few | CASSFIRTTEAFF | TGTGCCAGCAGTTTTATACGTACCACTGAAGCTTTCTTT
TRBD2 | TRBJ2-1 | TRBV5-5 | 16 | . | CASSVKVAGVVNEQFF | TGTGCCAGCAGCGTTAAGGTAGCGGGGGTAGTAAATGAGCAGTTCTTC
. | TRBJ1-3 | TRBV9 | 17 | . | CASSGALTGYGGNTIYF | TGTGCCAGCAGCGGAGCCCTAACAGGGTATGGTGGAAACACCATATATTTT
. | TRBJ2-3 | TRBV12-3/TRBV12-4 | 15 | few | CASSSPSSSTDTQYF | TGTGCCAGCAGTTCTCCAAGTTCTAGCACAGATACGCAGTATTTT
. | TRBJ1-1 | TRBV11-2 | 13 | few | CASSPTGNNEAFF | TGTGCCAGCAGCCCGACAGGAAACAATGAAGCTTTCTTT
TRBD1 | TRBJ1-1 | TRBV12-5 | 13 | few | CASGGTENTEAFF | TGTGCTAGTGGGGGGACAGAAAACACTGAAGCTTTCTTT
TRBD1 | TRBJ1-5 | TRBV2 | 17 | few | CASTLGQGAASNQPQHF | TGTGCCAGCACGTTGGGACAGGGGGCTGCAAGCAATCAGCCCCAGCATTTT
. | TRBJ1-2 | TRBV20-1 | 11 | . | CSARVGYGYTF | TGCAGTGCTAGAGTTGGTTATGGCTACACCTTC
TRBD2 | TRBJ2-2 | TRBV6-2/TRBV6-3 | 16 | . | CASSSVAGDVTGELFF | TGTGCCAGCAGTTCAGTAGCGGGGGACGTTACCGGGGAGCTGTTTTTT
TRBD1 | TRBJ2-5 | TRBV6-1 | 17 | few | CASSDITTGGWRETQYF | TGTGCCAGCAGTGATATCACTACAGGGGGCTGGAGGGAGACCCAGTACTTC
TRBD2 | TRBJ2-3 | TRBV15 | 15 | . | CATSSTRGVTDTQYF | TGTGCCACCAGCAGCACTCGGGGGGTTACGGATACGCAGTATTTT
TRBD2 | TRBJ2-3 | TRBV27 | 16 | once | CASSFLAGGGTDTQYF | TGTGCCAGCAGTTTCCTCGCGGGGGGAGGCACAGATACGCAGTATTTT
TRBD2 | TRBJ2-3 | TRBV4-1 | 16 | . | CASSQIGRGDTDTQYF | TGCGCCAGCAGCCAAATCGGTCGGGGGGACACAGATACGCAGTATTTT
. | TRBJ2-1 | TRBV6-1 | 12 | few | CASSKGLNEQFF | TGTGCCAGCAGTAAAGGGCTCAATGAGCAGTTCTTC
. | TRBJ2-7 | TRBV19 | 15 | . | CASSTTHRDGDEQYF | TGTGCCAGTAGTACAACCCACAGGGATGGCGACGAGCAGTACTTC
. | TRBJ2-7 | TRBV19 | 14 | . | CASSIEPYSYEQYF | TGTGCCAGTAGTATAGAACCTTACTCCTACGAGCAGTACTTC
TRBD1 | TRBJ2-7 | TRBV6-5 | 16 | . | CASSYGTGGAGYEQYF | TGTGCCAGCAGTTATGGGACAGGGGGAGCAGGCTACGAGCAGTACTTC
. | TRBJ1-6 | TRBV20-1 | 17 | . | CSARDLFSSTVGSPLHF | TGCAGTGCTAGAGATCTATTTAGTAGTACAGTGGGATCACCCCTCCACTTT
. | TRBJ1-5 | TRBV7-6 | 13 | many | CASSSSPGQPQHF | TGTGCCAGCAGCTCCTCTCCGGGGCAGCCCCAGCATTTT
. | TRBJ2-7 | TRBV7-9 | 12 | . | CASSLEDPEQYF | TGTGCCAGCAGCTTAGAGGATCCCGAGCAGTACTTC
TRBD1 | TRBJ2-7 | TRBV7-9 | 15 | . | CASSAPGQGPNEQYF | TGTGCCAGCAGCGCCCCGGGACAGGGGCCGAACGAGCAGTACTTC
. | TRBJ2-6 | TRBV11-3 | 16 | . | CASSLWDGSGANVLTF | TGTGCCAGCAGCCTTTGGGACGGCTCTGGGGCCAACGTCCTGACTTTC
TRBD2 | TRBJ2-1 | TRBV24-1 | 17 | . | CATSDRLAGGPGNEQFF | TGTGCCACCAGTGACCGACTAGCGGGGGGGCCGGGGAATGAGCAGTTCTTC
TRBD2 | TRBJ2-1 | TRBV7-2 | 15 | many | CASSLGTAGRGEQFF | TGTGCCAGCAGCTTAGGTACAGCGGGGCGGGGAGAGCAGTTCTTC
TRBD2 | TRBJ2-5 | TRBV10-3 | 15 | . | CAISLGLAGEETQYF | TGTGCCATCAGTTTGGGACTAGCGGGGGAAGAGACCCAGTACTTC
. | TRBJ2-5 | TRBV27 | 13 | . | CASSFAGSQTQYF | TGTGCCAGCAGTTTCGCAGGCTCCCAGACCCAGTACTTC
TRBD1 | TRBJ1-1 | TRBV14 | 14 | . | CASTQQGENTEAFF | TGTGCCAGCACCCAACAGGGGGAGAACACTGAAGCTTTCTTT
. | TRBJ1-1 | TRBV5-6 | 17 | . | CASSQAVGQYGNTEAFF | TGTGCCAGCAGCCAAGCGGTCGGACAGTATGGTAACACTGAAGCTTTCTTT
. | TRBJ2-1 | TRBV19 | 15 | . | CASSIGGDLRNEQFF | TGTGCCAGTAGTATAGGCGGGGACCTCCGGAATGAGCAGTTCTTC
. | TRBJ2-1 | TRBV12-3/TRBV12-4 | 16 | few | CATSAEGAVSYNEQFF | TGTGCCACCTCAGCTGAGGGAGCCGTTTCCTACAATGAGCAGTTCTTC
. | TRBJ2-1 | TRBV7-4 | 12 | few | CASKDPYNEQFF | TGTGCCAGTAAAGACCCTTACAATGAGCAGTTCTTC
. | TRBJ1-3 | TRBV4-1 | 16 | . | CASSQDREEEGNTIYF | TGCGCCAGCAGCCAAGACCGGGAAGAGGAAGGAAACACCATATATTTT
. | TRBJ1-2 | TRBV6-5 | 15 | . | CASRGQVGISYGYTF | TGTGCCAGCAGAGGCCAGGTGGGAATCTCCTATGGCTACACCTTC
. | TRBJ1-5 | TRBV27 | 15 | few | CASSSSAAADQPQHF | TGTGCCAGCAGTTCGTCTGCGGCGGCAGATCAGCCCCAGCATTTT
TRBD2 | TRBJ2-3 | TRBV29-1 | 16 | few | CSVLRSGGPASDTQYF | TGCAGCGTTCTACGTAGCGGGGGCCCGGCAAGCGATACGCAGTATTTT
. | TRBJ1-5 | TRBV7-8 | 14 | many | CASSTQGPHQPQHF | TGTGCCAGCAGCACACAGGGCCCTCATCAGCCCCAGCATTTT
TRBD1 | TRBJ2-7 | TRBV27 | 16 | . | CASSLAGTGVSYEQYF | TGTGCCAGCAGTCTTGCCGGGACAGGTGTCTCCTACGAGCAGTACTTC
. | TRBJ2-1 | TRBV3-1 | 17 | . | CASSQDHRTVSYNEQFF | TGTGCCAGCAGCCAAGATCACAGGACAGTCTCCTACAATGAGCAGTTCTTC
. | TRBJ2-1 | TRBV5-1 | 16 | . | CASSPVIGISYNEQFF | TGCGCCAGCAGCCCGGTTATAGGGATTTCCTACAATGAGCAGTTCTTC
TRBD1 | TRBJ1-6 | TRBV6-5 | 16 | . | CASSLTLGTENSPLHF | TGTGCCAGCAGTTTGACCCTAGGGACAGAAAATTCACCCCTCCACTTT
. | TRBJ1-1 | TRBV5-6 | 15 | few | CASSLEPKGNTEAFF | TGTGCCAGCAGCTTGGAACCTAAAGGGAACACTGAAGCTTTCTTT
. | TRBJ2-2 | TRBV3-1 | 17 | . | CASSQERDDRVTGELFF | TGTGCCAGCAGCCAAGAAAGGGACGATAGGGTCACCGGGGAGCTGTTTTTT
. | TRBJ2-1 | TRBV12-3/TRBV12-4 | 12 | . | CASRISGNEQFF | TGTGCCAGCAGAATTTCCGGCAATGAGCAGTTCTTC
TRBD1 | TRBJ2-1 | TRBV7-2 | 17 | few | CASSLAEGTASYNEQFF | TGTGCCAGCAGCTTAGCCGAAGGGACAGCCTCCTACAATGAGCAGTTCTTC